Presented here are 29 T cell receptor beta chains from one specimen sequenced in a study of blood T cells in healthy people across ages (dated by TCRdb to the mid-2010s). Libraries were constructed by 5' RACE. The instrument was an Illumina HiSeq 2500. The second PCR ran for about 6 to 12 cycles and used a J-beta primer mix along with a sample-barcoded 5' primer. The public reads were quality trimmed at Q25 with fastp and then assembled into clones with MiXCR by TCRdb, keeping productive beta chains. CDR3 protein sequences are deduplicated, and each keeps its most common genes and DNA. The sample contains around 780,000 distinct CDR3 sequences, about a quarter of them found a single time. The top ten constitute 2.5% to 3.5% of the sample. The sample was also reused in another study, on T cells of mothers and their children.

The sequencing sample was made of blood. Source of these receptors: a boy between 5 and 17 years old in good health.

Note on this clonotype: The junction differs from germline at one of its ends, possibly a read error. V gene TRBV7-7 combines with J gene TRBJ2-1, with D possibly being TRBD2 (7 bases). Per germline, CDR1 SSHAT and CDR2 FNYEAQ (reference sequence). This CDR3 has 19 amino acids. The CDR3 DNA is TGTGCTAGCAGCTTGGCCCCTGTGGGGGGGGGCCTCTCCTACAATGAGCAGTTCTTC. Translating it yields CASSLAPVGGGLSYNEQFF.

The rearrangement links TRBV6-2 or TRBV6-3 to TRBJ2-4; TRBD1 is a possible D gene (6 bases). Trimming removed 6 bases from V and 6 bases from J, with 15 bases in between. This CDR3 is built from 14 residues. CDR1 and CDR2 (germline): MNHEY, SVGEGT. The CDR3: CASSPPRGVNIQYF. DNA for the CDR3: TGTGCCAGCAGCCCCCCCAGGGGAGTAAACATTCAGTACTTC.

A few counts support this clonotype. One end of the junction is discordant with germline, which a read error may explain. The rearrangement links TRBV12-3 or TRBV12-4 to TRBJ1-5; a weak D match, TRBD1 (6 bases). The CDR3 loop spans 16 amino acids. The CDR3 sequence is CAGSHRGGHQNQPQHF. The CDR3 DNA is TGTGCCGGCAGCCACCGGGGGGGGCACCAAAATCAGCCCCAGCATTTT.

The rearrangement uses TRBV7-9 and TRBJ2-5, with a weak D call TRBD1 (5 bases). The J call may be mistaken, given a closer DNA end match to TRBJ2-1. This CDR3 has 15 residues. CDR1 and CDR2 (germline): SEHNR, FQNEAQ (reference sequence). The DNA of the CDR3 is TGTGCCAGCAGCCAAGGAAAGGGGCCCTACAATGAGCAGTTCTTC. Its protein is CASSQGKGPYNEQFF.

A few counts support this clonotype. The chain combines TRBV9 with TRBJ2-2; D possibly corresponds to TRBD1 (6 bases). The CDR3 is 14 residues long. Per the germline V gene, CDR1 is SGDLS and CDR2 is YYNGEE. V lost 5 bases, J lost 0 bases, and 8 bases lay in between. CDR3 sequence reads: CASRDSANTGELFF. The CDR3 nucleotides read TGTGCCAGCAGGGACAGCGCGAACACCGGGGAGCTGTTTTTT.

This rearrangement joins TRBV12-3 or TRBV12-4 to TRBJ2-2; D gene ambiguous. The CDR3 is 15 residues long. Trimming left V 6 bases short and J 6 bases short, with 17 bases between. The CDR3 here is CASRKVTGNSGELFF. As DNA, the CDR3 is TGTGCCAGCAGAAAGGTTACGGGTAATTCCGGGGAGCTGTTTTTT.

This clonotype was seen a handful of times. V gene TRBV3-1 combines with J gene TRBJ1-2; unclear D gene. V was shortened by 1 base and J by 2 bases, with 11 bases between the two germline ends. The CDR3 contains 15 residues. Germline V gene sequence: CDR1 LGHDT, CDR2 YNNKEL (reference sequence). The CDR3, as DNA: TGTGCCAGCAGCCAAGTAGAGGCGGAAAACTATGGCTACACCTTC. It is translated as CASSQVEAENYGYTF.

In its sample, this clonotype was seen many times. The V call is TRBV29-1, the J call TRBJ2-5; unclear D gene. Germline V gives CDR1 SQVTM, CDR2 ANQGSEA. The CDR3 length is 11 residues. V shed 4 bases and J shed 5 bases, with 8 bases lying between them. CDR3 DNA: TGCAGCGTTGGGGCCGGGGAGACCCAGTACTTC. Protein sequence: CSVGAGETQYF.

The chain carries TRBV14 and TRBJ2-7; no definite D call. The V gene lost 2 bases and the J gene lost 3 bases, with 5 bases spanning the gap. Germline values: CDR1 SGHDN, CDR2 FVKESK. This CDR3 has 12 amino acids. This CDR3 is CASSQNGYEQYF. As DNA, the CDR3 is TGTGCCAGCAGCCAAAATGGCTACGAGCAGTACTTC.

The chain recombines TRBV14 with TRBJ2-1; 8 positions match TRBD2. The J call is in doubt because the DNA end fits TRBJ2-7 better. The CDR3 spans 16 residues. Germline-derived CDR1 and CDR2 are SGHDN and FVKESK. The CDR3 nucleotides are TGTGCCAGCAGCCTCGGGCGGGGGGCCCTCTCCTACGAGCAGTACTTC. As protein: CASSLGRGALSYEQYF.

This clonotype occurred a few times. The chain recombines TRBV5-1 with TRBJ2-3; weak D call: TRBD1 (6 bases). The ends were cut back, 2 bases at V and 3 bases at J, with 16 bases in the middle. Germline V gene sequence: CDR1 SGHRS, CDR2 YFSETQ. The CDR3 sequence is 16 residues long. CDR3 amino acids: CASSFEVPGETDTQYF. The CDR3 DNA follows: TGCGCCAGCAGCTTTGAGGTTCCAGGGGAAACAGATACGCAGTATTTT.

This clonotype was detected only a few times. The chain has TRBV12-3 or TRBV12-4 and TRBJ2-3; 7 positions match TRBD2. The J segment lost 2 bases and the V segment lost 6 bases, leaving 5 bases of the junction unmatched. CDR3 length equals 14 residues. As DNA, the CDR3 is TGTGCCAGCAGAACAAGCGGGACCACAGATACGCAGTATTTT. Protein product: CASRTSGTTDTQYF.

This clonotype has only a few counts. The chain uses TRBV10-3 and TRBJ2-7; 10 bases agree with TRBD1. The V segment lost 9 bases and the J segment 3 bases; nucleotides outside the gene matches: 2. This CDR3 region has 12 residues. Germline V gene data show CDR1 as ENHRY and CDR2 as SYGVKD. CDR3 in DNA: TGTGCCATTAGGACAGGGGGCTACGAGCAGTACTTC. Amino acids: CAIRTGGYEQYF.

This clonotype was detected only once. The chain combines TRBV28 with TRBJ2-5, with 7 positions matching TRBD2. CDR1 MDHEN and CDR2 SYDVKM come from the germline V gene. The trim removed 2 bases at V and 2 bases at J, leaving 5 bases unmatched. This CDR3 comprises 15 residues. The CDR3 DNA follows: TGTGCCAGCAGTTTAGCGGGAGAACAGCAAGAGACCCAGTACTTC. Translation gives CASSLAGEQQETQYF.

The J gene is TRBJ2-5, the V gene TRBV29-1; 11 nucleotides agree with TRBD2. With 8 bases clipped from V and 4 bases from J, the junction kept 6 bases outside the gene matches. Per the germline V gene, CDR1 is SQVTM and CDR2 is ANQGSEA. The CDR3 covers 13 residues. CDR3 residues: CSCGGTSGETQYF. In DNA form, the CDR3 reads TGCAGCTGTGGCGGGACTAGCGGAGAGACCCAGTACTTC.

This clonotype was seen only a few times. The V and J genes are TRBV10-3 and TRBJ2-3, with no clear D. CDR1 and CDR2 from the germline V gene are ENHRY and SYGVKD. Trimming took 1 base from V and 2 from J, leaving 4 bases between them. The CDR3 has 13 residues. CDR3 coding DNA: TGTGCCATCAGTGAGTTGCCCACAGATACGCAGTATTTT. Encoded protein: CAISELPTDTQYF.

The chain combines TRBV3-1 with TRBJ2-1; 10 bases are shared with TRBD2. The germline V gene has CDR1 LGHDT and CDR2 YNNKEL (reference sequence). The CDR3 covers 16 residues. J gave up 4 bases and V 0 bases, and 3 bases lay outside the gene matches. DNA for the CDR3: TGTGCCAGCAGCCAAGAACAAGCGGGGGGGTACAATGAGCAGTTCTTC. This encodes CASSQEQAGGYNEQFF.

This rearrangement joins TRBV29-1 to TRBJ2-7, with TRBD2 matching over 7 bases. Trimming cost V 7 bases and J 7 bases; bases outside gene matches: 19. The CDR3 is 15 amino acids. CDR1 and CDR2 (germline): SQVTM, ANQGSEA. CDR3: CSASLGPAGPFEQYF. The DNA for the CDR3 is TGCAGCGCTTCGCTGGGACCAGCGGGGCCCTTTGAGCAGTACTTC.

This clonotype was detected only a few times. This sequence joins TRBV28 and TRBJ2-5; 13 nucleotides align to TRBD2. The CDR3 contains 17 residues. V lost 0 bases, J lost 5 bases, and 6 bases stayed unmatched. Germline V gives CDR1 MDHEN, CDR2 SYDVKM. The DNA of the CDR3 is TGTGCCAGCAGTTTATGGACTAGCGGGGGGATTAGGGAGACCCAGTACTTC. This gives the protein CASSLWTSGGIRETQYF.

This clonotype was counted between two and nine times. The CDR3 bases are TGTGCCAGCAGTGATTTGGGTGGAGGGAATAATTCACCCCTCCACTTT. This gives the protein CASSDLGGGNNSPLHF. The chain recombines TRBV2 with TRBJ1-6, with unresolved D. The CDR3 length is 16 residues. The V end was cut by 3 bases, the J end by 5 bases, with 14 bases between. Germline loops: CDR1 SNHLY, CDR2 FYNNEI.

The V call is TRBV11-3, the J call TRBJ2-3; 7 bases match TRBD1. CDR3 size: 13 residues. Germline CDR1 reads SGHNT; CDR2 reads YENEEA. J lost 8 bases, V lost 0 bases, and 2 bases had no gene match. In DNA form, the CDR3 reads TGTGCCAGCAGCTTAGACCCAGGGGGTACGCAGTATTTT. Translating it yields CASSLDPGGTQYF.

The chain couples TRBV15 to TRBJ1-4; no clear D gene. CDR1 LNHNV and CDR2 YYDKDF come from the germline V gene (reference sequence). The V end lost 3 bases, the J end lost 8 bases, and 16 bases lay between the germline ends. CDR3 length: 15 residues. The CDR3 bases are TGTGCCACCAGCAGTCGGATAGGTGGGAGGGAAAAACTGTTTTTT. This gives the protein CATSSRIGGREKLFF.

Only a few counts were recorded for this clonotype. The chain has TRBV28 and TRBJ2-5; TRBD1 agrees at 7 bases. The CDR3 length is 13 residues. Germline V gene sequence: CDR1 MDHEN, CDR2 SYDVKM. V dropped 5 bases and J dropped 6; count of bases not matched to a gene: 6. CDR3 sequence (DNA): TGTGCCAGCAGTCGACAGGGTGGGAAGACCCAGTACTTC. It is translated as CASSRQGGKTQYF.

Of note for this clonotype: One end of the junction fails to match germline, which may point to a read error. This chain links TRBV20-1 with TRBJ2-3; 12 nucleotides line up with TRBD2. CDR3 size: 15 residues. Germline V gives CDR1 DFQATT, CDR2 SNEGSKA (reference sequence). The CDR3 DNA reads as TGCAGTGCTAGGCCTAGCGGGGGGGGCACAAATACGCAGTATTTT. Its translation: CSARPSGGGTNTQYF.

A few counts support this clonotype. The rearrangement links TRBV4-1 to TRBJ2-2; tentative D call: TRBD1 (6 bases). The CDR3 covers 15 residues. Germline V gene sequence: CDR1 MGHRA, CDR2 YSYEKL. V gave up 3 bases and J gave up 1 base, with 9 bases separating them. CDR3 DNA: TGCGCCAGCAGCCACACGACAGGGAACACCGGGGAGCTGTTTTTT. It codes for CASSHTTGNTGELFF.

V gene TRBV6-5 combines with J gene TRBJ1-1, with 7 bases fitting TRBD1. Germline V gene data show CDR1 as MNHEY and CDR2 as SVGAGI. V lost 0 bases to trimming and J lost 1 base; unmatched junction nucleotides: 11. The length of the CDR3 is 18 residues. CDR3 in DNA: TGTGCCAGCAGTTACTCGAAGGAGCAGGGGGGAAGGAACACTGAAGCTTTCTTT. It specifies CASSYSKEQGGRNTEAFF.

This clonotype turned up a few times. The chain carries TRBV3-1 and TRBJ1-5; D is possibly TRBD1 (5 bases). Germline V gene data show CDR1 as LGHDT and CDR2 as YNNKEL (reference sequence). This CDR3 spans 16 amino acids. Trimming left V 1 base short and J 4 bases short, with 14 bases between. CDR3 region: CASSQGIGEGNQPQHF. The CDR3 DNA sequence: TGTGCCAGCAGCCAAGGTATAGGGGAGGGAAATCAGCCCCAGCATTTT.

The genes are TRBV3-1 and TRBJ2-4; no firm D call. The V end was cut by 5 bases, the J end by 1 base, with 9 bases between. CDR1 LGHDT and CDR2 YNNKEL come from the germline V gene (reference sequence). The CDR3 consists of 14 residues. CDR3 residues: CASSSLRAKNIQYF. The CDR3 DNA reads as TGTGCCAGCAGCTCTCTAAGGGCCAAAAACATTCAGTACTTC.

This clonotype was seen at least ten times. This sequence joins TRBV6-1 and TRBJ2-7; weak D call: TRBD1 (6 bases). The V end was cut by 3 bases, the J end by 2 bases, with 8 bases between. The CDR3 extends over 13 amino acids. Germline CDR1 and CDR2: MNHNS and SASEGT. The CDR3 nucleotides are TGTGCCAGCAGTGACAGGGGCCCCTACGAGCAGTACTTC. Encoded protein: CASSDRGPYEQYF.